The 14 T cell receptor beta chains below all came from one sample that was sequenced in a study of blood T cell repertoires in COVID-19. This table comes from immunoSEQ multiplex PCR, and its TCRdb copy is limited to in-frame clones, with some not included. The repertoire includes fewer than 200,000 clones, about four fifths of them detected once, and roughly 2.7% sits in the top ten. The specimen was peripheral blood. All receptors derive from a woman older than 75 with COVID-19, enrolled during active disease.

On this clone: Other DNA sequences from this sample encode an identical CDR3 as well. The chain joins TRBV29-1 to TRBJ2-7; TRBD1 is a possible D gene (6 bases). Germline assignment: CDR1 SQVTM and CDR2 ANQGSEA. The CDR3 extends over 11 amino acids. V was trimmed by 3 bases and J by 4 bases, leaving 7 bases between them. The CDR3 nucleotides read TGCAGCGTTGACAGGGGATACGAGCAGTACTTC. Its protein is CSVDRGYEQYF.

The table lists this clone with a few counts. The rearrangement links TRBV27 to TRBJ2-5; D possibly corresponds to TRBD1 (6 bases). The V end was cut by 2 bases, the J end by 2 bases, with 12 bases between. CDR1 and CDR2 from the germline V gene are MNHEY and SMNVEV (reference sequence). The CDR3 length is 15 residues. CDR3 DNA: TGTGCCAGCAGTTTAAGGGGGTTCGGGCAAGAGACCCAGTACTTC. Protein sequence: CASSLRGFGQETQYF.

The rearrangement uses TRBV28 and TRBJ1-2; D possibly corresponds to TRBD1 (6 bases). In germline, CDR1 is MDHEN, CDR2 SYDVKM. The CDR3 is 14 residues long. V shed 1 base and J shed 0 bases, with 6 bases lying between them. DNA for the CDR3: TGTGCCAGCAGTTTATCAGGGGCTAACTATGGCTACACCTTC. Its translation: CASSLSGANYGYTF.

This chain joins TRBV2 and TRBJ1-6; possible D gene TRBD1, 6 bases. Deletions cut 3 bases from V and 8 bases from J, with 11 bases between. CDR1 and CDR2 (germline): SNHLY, FYNNEI. The CDR3 totals 14 residues. CDR3: CASSERRGDSPLHF. The DNA for the CDR3 is TGTGCCAGCAGTGAGCGCAGGGGAGATTCACCCCTCCACTTT.

The chain links TRBV18 to TRBJ1-1; 8 nucleotides match TRBD1. Looked up from germline, CDR1 is KGHSH and CDR2 is LQKENI. CDR3 length: 13 residues. Losses at the gene ends were 5 bases for V and 4 bases for J; bases not matched to a gene: 3. Written as DNA, the CDR3 is TGTGCCAGCTCAACAACAGGGGGCACTGAAGCTTTCTTT. Amino acids: CASSTTGGTEAFF.

This chain joins TRBV2 and TRBJ2-5; TRBD2 might be the D (6 bases). The CDR3 covers 15 residues. The germline gives CDR1 SNHLY, CDR2 FYNNEI. V gave up 0 bases and J gave up 5 bases, with 13 bases separating them. The CDR3 reads CASSEALGGGETQYF. The CDR3 DNA follows: TGTGCCAGCAGTGAAGCGCTCGGGGGTGGGGAGACCCAGTACTTC.

The chain has TRBV5-1 and TRBJ2-7; 7 bases are a match to TRBD1. This CDR3 is built from 14 residues. The V and J ends lost 7 bases and 4 bases, in that order; junction bases with no gene match: 11. CDR1 is SGHRS and CDR2 is YFSETQ in the germline V gene. The CDR3 DNA sequence: TGCGCCAGCTCATCAGGGGGTGCGGCATACGAGCAGTACTTC. Protein sequence: CASSSGGAAYEQYF.

The gene calls are TRBV7-8 and TRBJ1-2; D is unresolved. This CDR3 comprises 14 residues. Trimming took 0 bases from V and 4 from J, leaving 9 bases between them. Per the germline V gene, CDR1 is SGHVS and CDR2 is FQNEAQ. The CDR3 loop is CASSLAVGSYGYTF. The CDR3 bases are TGTGCCAGCAGCTTAGCGGTCGGTTCCTATGGCTACACCTTC.

J is TRBJ2-7 and V is TRBV7-7; TRBD2 aligns across 12 bases. The V and J ends lost 4 bases and 12 bases, in that order; junction bases with no gene match: 7. The CDR3 runs to 13 residues. The germline gives CDR1 SSHAT, CDR2 FNYEAQ (reference sequence). The CDR3 is CASSSGLAGSLYF. CDR3 in DNA: TGTGCCAGCAGCTCCGGACTAGCGGGATCTTTGTACTTC. Full variable domain (rest looked up from reference TRBV7-7 and TRBJ2-7): GAGVSQSPRYKVTKRGQDVTLRCDPISSHATLYWYQQALGQGPEFLTYFNYEAQPDKSGLPSDRFSAERPEGSISTLTIQRTEQRDSAMYRCASSSGLAGSLYFGPGTRLTVT.

CDR3 bases: TGTGCCAGCAGTTACGCAGTCAGGGTTGGGGCAGATACGCAGTATTTT. This translates into CASSYAVRVGADTQYF. The J gene is TRBJ2-3, the V gene TRBV6-6; a possible D gene is TRBD1 (5 bases). The CDR3 is 16 amino acids. Per germline, CDR1 MNHNY and CDR2 SVGAGI (reference sequence). The V gene lost 2 bases and the J gene lost 4 bases, with 16 bases spanning the gap.

The rearrangement uses TRBV27 and TRBJ2-3; maybe TRBD2 (6 bases). Trimming removed 2 bases from V and 4 bases from J, with 19 bases in between. Germline V gene lookup returns CDR1 MNHEY and CDR2 SMNVEV (reference sequence). This CDR3 is built from 17 residues. The CDR3 protein is CASSLLATPLLADTQYF. In DNA form, the CDR3 reads TGTGCCAGCAGTTTACTAGCGACACCTCTATTAGCAGATACGCAGTATTTT.

V and J are TRBV7-9 and TRBJ2-1; D is unresolved. Germline CDR1 reads SEHNR; CDR2 reads FQNEAQ (reference sequence). Between the trimmed V and J ends, which lost 2 bases and 2 bases, there was a span of 10 bases. The CDR3 loop spans 15 amino acids. The CDR3 region is CASSLRLSTYNEQFF. The CDR3 region has the DNA TGTGCCAGCAGCTTACGACTCAGTACCTACAATGAGCAGTTCTTC.

This clone was seen only a few times. The chain carries TRBV5-4 and TRBJ2-7, with 8 bases identical to TRBD1. The CDR3 covers 15 residues. The germline CDR1 and CDR2 sequences are SGHNT and YYREEE (reference sequence). V shed 4 bases, J shed 2 bases, and the junction held 8 bases outside the gene matches. The CDR3, as DNA: TGTGCCAGCAGCGAAGGACAGGGACAAGCCTACGAGCAGTACTTC. This translates into CASSEGQGQAYEQYF.

V usage is TRBV5-1 and J usage is TRBJ2-1, with a tentative D call TRBD2 (5 bases). V dropped 4 bases and J dropped 4 bases, with 12 bases sitting between them. In germline, CDR1 is SGHRS, CDR2 YFSETQ. CDR3 length: 14 amino acids. The CDR3 here is CASSPLTIYNEQFF. Written as DNA, the CDR3 is TGCGCCAGCAGCCCCCTGACTATTTACAATGAGCAGTTCTTC. Combining the CDR3 with reference TRBV5-1 and TRBJ2-1 gives the whole variable domain KAGVTQTPRYLIKTRGQQVTLSCSPISGHRSVSWYQQTPGQGLQFLFEYFSETQRNKGNFPGRFSGRQFSNSRSEMNVSTLELGDSALYLCASSPLTIYNEQFFGPGTRLTVL.